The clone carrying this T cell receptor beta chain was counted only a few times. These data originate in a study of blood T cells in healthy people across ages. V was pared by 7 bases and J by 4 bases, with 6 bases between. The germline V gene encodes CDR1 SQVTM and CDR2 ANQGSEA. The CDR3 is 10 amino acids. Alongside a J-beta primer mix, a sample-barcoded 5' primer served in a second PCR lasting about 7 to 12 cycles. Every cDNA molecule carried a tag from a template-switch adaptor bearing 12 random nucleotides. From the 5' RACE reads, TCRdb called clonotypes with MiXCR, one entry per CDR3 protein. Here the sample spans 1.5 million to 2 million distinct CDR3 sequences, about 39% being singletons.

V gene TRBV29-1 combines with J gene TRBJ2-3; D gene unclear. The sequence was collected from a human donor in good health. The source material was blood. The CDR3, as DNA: TGCAGCGGGGCGGCAGATACGCAGTATTTT. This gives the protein CSGAADTQYF.